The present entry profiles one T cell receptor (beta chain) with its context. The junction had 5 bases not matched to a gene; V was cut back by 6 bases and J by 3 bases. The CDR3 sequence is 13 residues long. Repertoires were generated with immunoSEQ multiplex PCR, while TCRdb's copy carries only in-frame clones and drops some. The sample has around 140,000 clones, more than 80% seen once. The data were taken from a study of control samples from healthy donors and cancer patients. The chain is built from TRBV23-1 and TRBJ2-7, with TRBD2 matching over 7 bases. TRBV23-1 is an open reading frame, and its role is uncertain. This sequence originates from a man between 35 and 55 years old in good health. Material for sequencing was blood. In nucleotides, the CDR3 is TGCGCCAGCAGGGGGGGGGAAGTCTACGAGCAGTACTTC. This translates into CASRGGEVYEQYF.